These 9 T cell receptor beta chains were all obtained from the same sample, sequenced in a study of response to subunit inactivated influenza vaccine. TCRdb processed the RT-PCR reads anew with MiXCR; each CDR3 protein has one entry. The sample consists of 650,000 to 850,000 distinct CDR3 sequences, about 14% of them appearing once. Sequencing was performed on PBMCs from blood, taken about 14 days before vaccination. The receptors were sampled from a man aged 50-59 years who received an inactivated influenza vaccine.

The chain carries TRBV11-1 and TRBJ2-1, with TRBD2 identical over 14 bases. V shed 6 bases and J 2 bases; nucleotides not matched to a gene: 12. Germline-derived CDR1 and CDR2 are SGHAT and FQDESV (reference sequence). This CDR3 spans 19 amino acids. The CDR3 protein is CASSFAGTSGGPTYNEQFF. For the CDR3, the DNA is TGTGCCAGCAGTTTCGCCGGGACTAGCGGGGGACCTACCTACAATGAGCAGTTCTTC.

V is TRBV7-2 and J is TRBJ2-3, with a possible D match to TRBD2 (6 bases). With 5 bases removed from V and 3 bases from J, the gap between germline ends came to 12 bases. The CDR3 has 14 residues. The germline CDR1 and CDR2 sequences are SGHTA and FQGNSA. The CDR3 DNA reads TGTGCCAGCAGCGGCGGGGAAAGGACAGATACGCAGTATTTT. Translated, it gives CASSGGERTDTQYF.

The chain employs TRBV2 and TRBJ1-4, with D unresolved. Germline values: CDR1 SNHLY, CDR2 FYNNEI. The CDR3 spans 13 residues. The V end lost 7 bases, the J end lost 7 bases, and 13 bases lay between the germline ends. The CDR3 sequence: CASTPRSSEKLFF. DNA for the CDR3: TGTGCCAGCACCCCGAGGAGCAGTGAAAAACTGTTTTTT.

This clonotype was seen only a few times. This chain links TRBV12-3 or TRBV12-4 with TRBJ1-4; D remains unclear. The CDR3 has 14 amino acids. Trimming took off 7 bases at V and 7 bases at J, with 16 bases between the two ends. The CDR3 DNA is TGTGCCAGCAACGGAGGGTCCCGGGGTGAAAAACTGTTTTTT. Encoded protein: CASNGGSRGEKLFF.

This clonotype was observed a few times. This chain uses TRBV6-5 with TRBJ2-6, with D possibly matching TRBD1 (5 bases). The CDR3 extends over 15 amino acids. Germline loops: CDR1 MNHEY, CDR2 SVGAGI. V was clipped by 2 bases and J by 2 bases, with 7 bases between them. CDR3 DNA: TGTGCCAGCAGTTACGGCAGGGCTGGGGCCAACGTCCTGACTTTC. It is translated as CASSYGRAGANVLTF.

The rearrangement uses TRBV28 and TRBJ2-5; D possibly uses TRBD1 or TRBD2 (5 bases each). The CDR3 loop spans 15 amino acids. Trimming removed 3 bases from V and 2 bases from J, with 13 bases in between. The V gene's germline CDR1 is MDHEN and CDR2 SYDVKM. In DNA form, the CDR3 reads TGTGCCAGCAGTTTTGAAGGGACGGATCAAGAGACCCAGTACTTC. It codes for CASSFEGTDQETQYF.

V and J are TRBV4-2 and TRBJ2-2; weak D call: TRBD2 (6 bases). Germline V CDR1 and CDR2: LGHNA, YNFKEQ. Trimming cost V 8 bases and J 4 bases, with 17 bases left between them. This CDR3 region has 15 residues. The CDR3 nucleotides read TGTGCCAGCCGAGAACCGGGAGTCGGCACCGGGGAGCTGTTTTTT. It yields the protein CASREPGVGTGELFF.

The chain uses TRBV29-1 and TRBJ2-3, with 7 bases matching TRBD2. This CDR3 has 14 amino acids. Germline lookup yields CDR1 SQVTM and CDR2 ANQGSEA. V shed 7 bases and J 0 bases; nucleotides not matched to a gene: 7. For the CDR3, the DNA is TGCAGCGCCGACCTCGGGGGGAGCACAGATACGCAGTATTTT. It is translated as CSADLGGSTDTQYF.

The rearrangement uses TRBV12-3 or TRBV12-4 and TRBJ2-6; TRBD1 matches 10 bases. This CDR3 has 17 residues. V lost 6 bases and J lost 2; bases outside the gene matches: 7. CDR3 DNA sequence: TGTGCCAGCAGAAACCGACAGGGGGCAACTGGGGCCAACGTCCTGACTTTC. Translated: CASRNRQGATGANVLTF.